This T cell receptor beta chain was recorded in a study of T cell repertoires in cytomegalovirus infection. As for the study in general: In public TCR beta signatures, there were indications of both CMV infection and matching HLA type. Study observations and caveats: Within the response measured ex vivo, HLA-C-restricted CMV-specific TCR beta clonotypes were dominant.

The table lists this clonotype with a few counts. Its antigen is unknown. Trimming cost V 8 bases and J 7 bases, with 11 bases left between them. CDR3 size: 11 residues. From the reads, TCRdb called clonotypes with MiXCR, one entry per CDR3 protein. The top ten clones hold roughly 65% of a sample with 65,000 to 85,000 distinct CDR3 sequences, about 26% of them seen once. Here the sequenced sample was CD8+ T cells from cultured PBMCs, taken from culture after CMV antigen stimulation. The TCR originated in a human donor in good health (CMV status not recorded). Some clones in this sample may be carry-over from other donors' samples. The rearrangement uses TRBV12-3 or TRBV12-4 and TRBJ1-2, with a possible D match to TRBD1 (5 bases). CDR3 amino acids: CASGGGSGYTF. CDR3 nucleotide sequence: TGTGCCAGCGGGGGTGGTAGTGGCTACACCTTC.